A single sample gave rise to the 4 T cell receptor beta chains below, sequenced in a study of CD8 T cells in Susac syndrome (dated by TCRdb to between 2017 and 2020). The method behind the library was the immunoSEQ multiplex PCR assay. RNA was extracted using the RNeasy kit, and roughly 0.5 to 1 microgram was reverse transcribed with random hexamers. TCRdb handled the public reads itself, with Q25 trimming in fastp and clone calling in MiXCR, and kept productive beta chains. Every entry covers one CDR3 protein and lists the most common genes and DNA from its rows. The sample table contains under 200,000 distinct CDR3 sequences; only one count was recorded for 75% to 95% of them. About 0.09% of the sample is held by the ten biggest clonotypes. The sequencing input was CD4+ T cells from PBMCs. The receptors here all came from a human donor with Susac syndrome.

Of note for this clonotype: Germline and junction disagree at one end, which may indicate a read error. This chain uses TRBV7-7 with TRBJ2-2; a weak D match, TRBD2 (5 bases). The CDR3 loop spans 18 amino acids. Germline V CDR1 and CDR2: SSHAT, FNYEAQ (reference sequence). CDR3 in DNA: TGTGCTAGCAGCGCCCGATTCGGGGATATGGCGGGCGCCGGGGAGCTGTTTTTT. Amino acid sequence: CASSARFGDMAGAGELFF. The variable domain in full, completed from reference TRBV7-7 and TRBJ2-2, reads GAGVSQSPRYKVTKRGQDVTLRCDPISSHATLYWYQQALGQGPEFLTYFNYEAQPDKSGLPSDRFSAERPEGSISTLTIQRTEQRDSAMYRCASSARFGDMAGAGELFFGEGSRLTVL.

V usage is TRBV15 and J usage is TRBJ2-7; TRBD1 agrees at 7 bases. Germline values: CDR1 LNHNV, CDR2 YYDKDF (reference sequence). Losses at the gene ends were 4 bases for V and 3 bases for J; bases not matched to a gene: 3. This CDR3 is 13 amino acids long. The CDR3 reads CATSTQGYYEQYF. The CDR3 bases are TGTGCCACCAGCACACAGGGGTACTACGAGCAGTACTTC.

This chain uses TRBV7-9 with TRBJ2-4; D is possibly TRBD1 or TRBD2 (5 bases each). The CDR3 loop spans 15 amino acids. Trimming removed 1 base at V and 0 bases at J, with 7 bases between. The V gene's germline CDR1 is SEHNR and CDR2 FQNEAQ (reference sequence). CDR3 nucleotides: TGTGCCAGCAGCTTAGGAGGGGTAGCCAAAAACATTCAGTACTTC. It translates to CASSLGGVAKNIQYF.

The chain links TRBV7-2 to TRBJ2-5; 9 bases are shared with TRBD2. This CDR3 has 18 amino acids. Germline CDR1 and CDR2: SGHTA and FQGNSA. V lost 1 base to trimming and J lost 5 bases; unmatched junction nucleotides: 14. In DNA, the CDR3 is TGTGCCAGCAGCTTAGTTCTTTTAGCGGGGGCCCCCGGGGAGACCCAGTACTTC. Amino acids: CASSLVLLAGAPGETQYF.